This T cell receptor beta chain was identified in a study of blood T cell repertoires in COVID-19. At the level of the study: Samples of COVID-19 (acute and convalescent) were obtained from the United States, Italy and Spain. The analysed material was cDNA or gDNA that came from T cells, B-cell-depleted T cells, or PBMCs.

In the study's own analysis: Nucleated cell counts were estimated from reference gene primer amplification. Using immunoSEQ multiplex PCR, the repertoire was profiled, and TCRdb retains in-frame clones only, with some absent. V, J and clone size are taken as reported in that table, and D and trimming were inferred from the DNA itself. The sample lists a few hundred thousand clones, roughly 90% occurring once. This TCR came from a woman between 25 and 40 years old with active or convalescent COVID-19. The sequenced sample was peripheral blood.

The CDR3 region has the DNA TGTGCCAGCAGCGGACTAGCGGGGGGCCAAGAGACCCAGTACTTC. Its translation is CASSGLAGGQETQYF. The V and J genes are TRBV9 and TRBJ2-5; 13 bases agree with TRBD2. V trimming: 3 bases; J trimming: 1 base; junction bases outside the gene matches: 0. CDR1 is SGDLS, CDR2 YYNGEE, per germline. The CDR3 runs 15 residues.